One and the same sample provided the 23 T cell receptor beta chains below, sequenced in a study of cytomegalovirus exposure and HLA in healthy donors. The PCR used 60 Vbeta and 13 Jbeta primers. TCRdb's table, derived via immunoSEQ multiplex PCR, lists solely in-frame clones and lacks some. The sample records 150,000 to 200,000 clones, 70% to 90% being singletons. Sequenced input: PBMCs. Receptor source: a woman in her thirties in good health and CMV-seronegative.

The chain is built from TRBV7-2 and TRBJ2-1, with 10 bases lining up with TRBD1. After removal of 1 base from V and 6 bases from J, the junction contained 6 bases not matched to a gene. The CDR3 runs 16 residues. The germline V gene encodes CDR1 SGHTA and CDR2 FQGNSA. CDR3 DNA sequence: TGTGCCAGCAGCTTAGAGGGAAGGACAGGGGGCAATGAGCAGTTCTTC. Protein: CASSLEGRTGGNEQFF.

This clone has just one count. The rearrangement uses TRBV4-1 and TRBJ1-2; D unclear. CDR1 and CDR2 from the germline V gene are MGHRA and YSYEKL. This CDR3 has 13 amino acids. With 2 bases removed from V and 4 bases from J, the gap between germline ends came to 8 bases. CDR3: CASSQSSPYGYTF. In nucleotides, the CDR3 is TGCGCCAGCAGCCAAAGCTCCCCCTATGGCTACACCTTC.

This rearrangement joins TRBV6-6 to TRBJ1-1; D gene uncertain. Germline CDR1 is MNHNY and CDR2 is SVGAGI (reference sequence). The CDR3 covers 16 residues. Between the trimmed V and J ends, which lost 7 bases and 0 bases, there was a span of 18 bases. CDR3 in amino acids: CASIKQPPRMNTEAFF. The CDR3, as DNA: TGTGCCAGCATTAAACAGCCTCCCCGGATGAACACTGAAGCTTTCTTT.

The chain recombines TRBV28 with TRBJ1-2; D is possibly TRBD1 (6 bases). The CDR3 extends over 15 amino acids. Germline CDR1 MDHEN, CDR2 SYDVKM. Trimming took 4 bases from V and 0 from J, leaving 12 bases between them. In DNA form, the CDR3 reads TGTGCCAGCAGTTCTCAGGGGCCCCCTAACTATGGCTACACCTTC. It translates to CASSSQGPPNYGYTF.

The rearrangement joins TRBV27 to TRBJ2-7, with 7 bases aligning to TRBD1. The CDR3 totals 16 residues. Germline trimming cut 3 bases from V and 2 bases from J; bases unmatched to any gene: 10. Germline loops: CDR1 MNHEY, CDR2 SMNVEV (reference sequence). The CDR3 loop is CASSFSTGPPAYEQYF. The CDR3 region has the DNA TGTGCCAGCAGTTTTTCGACAGGGCCACCCGCCTACGAGCAGTACTTC.

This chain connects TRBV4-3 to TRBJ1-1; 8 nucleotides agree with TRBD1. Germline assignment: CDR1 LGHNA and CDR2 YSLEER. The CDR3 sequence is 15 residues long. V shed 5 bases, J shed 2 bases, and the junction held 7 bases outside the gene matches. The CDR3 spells CASSDKTGANTEAFF. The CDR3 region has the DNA TGCGCCAGCAGCGATAAGACAGGGGCCAACACTGAAGCTTTCTTT.

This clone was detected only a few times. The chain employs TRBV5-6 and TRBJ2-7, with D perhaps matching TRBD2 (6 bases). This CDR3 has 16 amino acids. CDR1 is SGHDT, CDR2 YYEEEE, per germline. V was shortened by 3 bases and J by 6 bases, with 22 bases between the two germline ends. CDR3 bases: TGTGCCAGCAGCTCAATAGCGGCCTCGGATCGGGGCGAGCAGTACTTC. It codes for CASSSIAASDRGEQYF.

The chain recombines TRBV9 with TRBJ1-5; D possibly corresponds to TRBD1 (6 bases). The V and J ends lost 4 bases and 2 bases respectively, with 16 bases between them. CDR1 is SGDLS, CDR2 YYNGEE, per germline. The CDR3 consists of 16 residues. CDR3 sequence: CASSLLVGAGNQPQHF. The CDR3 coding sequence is TGTGCCAGCAGCCTCCTCGTGGGGGCAGGCAATCAGCCCCAGCATTTT.

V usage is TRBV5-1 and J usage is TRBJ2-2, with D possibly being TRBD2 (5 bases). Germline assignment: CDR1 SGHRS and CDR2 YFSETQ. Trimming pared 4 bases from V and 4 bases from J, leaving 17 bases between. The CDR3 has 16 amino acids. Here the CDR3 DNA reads TGCGCCAGCAGCCTCGGAGCGGACCCCCTCACCGGGGAGCTGTTTTTT. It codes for CASSLGADPLTGELFF.

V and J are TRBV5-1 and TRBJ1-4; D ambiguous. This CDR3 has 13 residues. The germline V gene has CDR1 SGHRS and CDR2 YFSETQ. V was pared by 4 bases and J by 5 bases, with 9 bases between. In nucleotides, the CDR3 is TGCGCCAGCAGCATGGGTTTAAATGAAAAACTGTTTTTT. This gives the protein CASSMGLNEKLFF.

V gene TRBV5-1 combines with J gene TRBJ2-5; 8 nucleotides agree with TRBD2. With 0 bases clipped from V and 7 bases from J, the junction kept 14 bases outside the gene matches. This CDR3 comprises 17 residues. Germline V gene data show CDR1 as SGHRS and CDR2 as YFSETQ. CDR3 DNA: TGCGCCAGCAGCTTGGGGCCCGAGCGGGAGCCCTGGGGGACCCAGTACTTC. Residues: CASSLGPEREPWGTQYF.

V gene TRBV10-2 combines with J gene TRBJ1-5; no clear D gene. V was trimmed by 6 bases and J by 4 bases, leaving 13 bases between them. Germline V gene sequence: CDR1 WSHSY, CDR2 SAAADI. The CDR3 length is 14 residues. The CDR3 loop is CASRGEAGNQPQHF. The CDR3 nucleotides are TGCGCCAGCAGGGGAGAAGCTGGGAATCAGCCCCAGCATTTT.

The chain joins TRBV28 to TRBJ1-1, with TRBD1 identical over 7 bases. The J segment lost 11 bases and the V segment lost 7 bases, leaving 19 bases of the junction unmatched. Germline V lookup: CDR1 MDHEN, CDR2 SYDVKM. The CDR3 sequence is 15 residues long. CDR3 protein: CASTLPGQVPLKAFF. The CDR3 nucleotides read TGTGCCAGCACCCTCCCTGGACAGGTCCCTCTGAAGGCTTTCTTT.

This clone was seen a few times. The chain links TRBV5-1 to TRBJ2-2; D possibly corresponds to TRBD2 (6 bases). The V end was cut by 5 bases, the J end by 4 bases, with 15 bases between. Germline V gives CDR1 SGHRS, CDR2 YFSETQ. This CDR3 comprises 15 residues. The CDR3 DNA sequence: TGCGCCAGCAGGTTCCGGGAGTACGCCACCGGGGAGCTGTTTTTT. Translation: CASRFREYATGELFF.

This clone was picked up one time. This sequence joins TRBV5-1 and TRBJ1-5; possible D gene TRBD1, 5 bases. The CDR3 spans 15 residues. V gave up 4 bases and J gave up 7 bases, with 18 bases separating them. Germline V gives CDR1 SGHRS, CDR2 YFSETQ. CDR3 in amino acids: CASSADYQGGQPQHF. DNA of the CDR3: TGCGCCAGCAGCGCGGACTACCAGGGCGGACAGCCCCAGCATTTT.

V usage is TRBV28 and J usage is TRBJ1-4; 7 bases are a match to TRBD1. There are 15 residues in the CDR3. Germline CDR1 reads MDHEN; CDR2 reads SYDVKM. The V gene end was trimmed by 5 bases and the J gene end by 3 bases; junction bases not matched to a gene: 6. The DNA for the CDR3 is TGTGCCAGCAGTACCACAGGGGTAGCTAATGAAAAACTGTTTTTT. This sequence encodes CASSTTGVANEKLFF.

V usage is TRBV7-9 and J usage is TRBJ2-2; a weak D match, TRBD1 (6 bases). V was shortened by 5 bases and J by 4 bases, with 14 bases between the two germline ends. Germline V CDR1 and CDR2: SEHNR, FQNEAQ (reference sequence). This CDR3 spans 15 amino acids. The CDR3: CASSRSGQLTGELFF. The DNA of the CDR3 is TGTGCCAGCAGCCGATCGGGACAACTCACCGGGGAGCTGTTTTTT.

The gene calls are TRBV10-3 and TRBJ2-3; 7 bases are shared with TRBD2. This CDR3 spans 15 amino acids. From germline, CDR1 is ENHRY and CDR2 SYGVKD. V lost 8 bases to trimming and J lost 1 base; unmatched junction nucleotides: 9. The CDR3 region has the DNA TGTGCCATCGGGGGGGTGCAGGAGGGCACAGATACGCAGTATTTT. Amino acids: CAIGGVQEGTDTQYF.

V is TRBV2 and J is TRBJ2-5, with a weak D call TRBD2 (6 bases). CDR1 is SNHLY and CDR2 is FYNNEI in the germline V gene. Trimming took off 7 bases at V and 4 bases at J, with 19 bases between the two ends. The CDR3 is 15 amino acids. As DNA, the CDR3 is TGTGCCAGCAAGGGCCCCCTGGGGGGAGCAGAGACCCAGTACTTC. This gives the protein CASKGPLGGAETQYF.

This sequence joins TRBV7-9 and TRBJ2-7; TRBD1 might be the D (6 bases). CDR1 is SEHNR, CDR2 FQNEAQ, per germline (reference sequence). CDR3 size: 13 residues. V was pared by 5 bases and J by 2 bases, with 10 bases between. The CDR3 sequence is CASSRQDAYEQYF. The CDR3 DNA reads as TGTGCCAGCAGCAGACAGGACGCCTACGAGCAGTACTTC.

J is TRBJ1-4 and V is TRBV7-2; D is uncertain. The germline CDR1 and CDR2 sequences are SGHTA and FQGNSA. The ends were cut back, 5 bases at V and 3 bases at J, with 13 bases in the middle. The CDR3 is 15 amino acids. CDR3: CASSQEVLANEKLFF. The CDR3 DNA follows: TGTGCCAGCAGCCAAGAGGTATTGGCTAATGAAAAACTGTTTTTT.

In DNA, the CDR3 is TGTGCCAGCAGCTTAGAAATGAGCTCCTACAATGAGCAGTTCTTC. Its translation is CASSLEMSSYNEQFF. This chain links TRBV7-6 with TRBJ2-1; no clear D. The V gene lost 1 base and the J gene lost 0 bases, with 7 bases spanning the gap. The CDR3 is 15 amino acids. The germline gives CDR1 SGHVS, CDR2 FNYEAQ.

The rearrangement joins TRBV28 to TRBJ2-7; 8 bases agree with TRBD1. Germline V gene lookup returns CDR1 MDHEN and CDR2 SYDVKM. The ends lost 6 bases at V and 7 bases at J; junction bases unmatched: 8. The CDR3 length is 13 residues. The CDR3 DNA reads TGTGCCAGCAGGGCTGGACAGGGACGTGAGCAGTACTTC. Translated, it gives CASRAGQGREQYF.